A selection of T cell receptor beta chains follows, all from one sample in a study of CD8 T cells in ankylosing spondylitis. TCRdb used MiXCR to reprocess the 5' RACE reads, holding one entry per CDR3 protein. The table has 200,000 to 300,000 distinct CDR3 sequences, roughly a tenth seen once; the top ten hold 2.6%. Material: blood, either unsorted or a sorted T cell fraction (not recorded which). All receptors come from a male donor with ankylosing spondylitis or in good health (not recorded which). The CDR3 runs from the conserved cysteine through the conserved F or W. The order of the fields is J gene, V gene, clone size, D gene, CDR3 protein, CDR3 DNA. A D gene is named only where the DNA matches it firmly. Clone size is given for some rows only: seen once, a few or many times, or a class if the clone is expanded.

TRBJ1-4,TRBV20-1,NA,NA,CSARDFRGDEKLFF,TGCAGTGCTAGAGATTTTAGAGGTGACGAAAAACTGTTTTTT
TRBJ2-3,TRBV27,many,TRBD1,CASSSRDRGITDTQYF,TGTGCCAGCAGTTCCCGAGACAGGGGGATCACAGATACGCAGTATTTT
TRBJ2-1,TRBV10-2,NA,TRBD2,CASSDLGGSGRYNEQFF,TGCGCCAGCAGTGATTTAGGTGGTAGCGGGAGGTACAATGAGCAGTTCTTC
TRBJ2-5,TRBV28,NA,NA,CASSLASQRETQYF,TGTGCCAGCAGTTTGGCTAGCCAGCGGGAGACCCAGTACTTC
TRBJ1-1,TRBV20-1,few,NA,CSAREITGQNTEAFF,TGCAGTGCTAGAGAAATTACAGGACAGAACACTGAAGCTTTCTTT
TRBJ2-7,TRBV10-1,NA,NA,CPSSGKRGTYTYEQYF,TGCCCCAGCAGTGGAAAACGGGGCACCTACACCTACGAGCAGTACTTC
TRBJ1-5,TRBV12-3/TRBV12-4,many,NA,CASSLTGHQHF,TGTGCCAGCAGCTTAACAGGGCATCAGCATTTT
TRBJ1-5,TRBV6-5,many,NA,CASSYSPQGSNQPQHF,TGTGCCAGCAGTTACTCCCCGCAGGGTAGCAATCAGCCCCAGCATTTT
TRBJ2-6,TRBV5-4,many,NA,CASSFRGSSGANVLTF,TGTGCCAGCAGCTTTAGGGGAAGCTCTGGGGCCAACGTCCTGACTTTC
TRBJ1-1,TRBV15,NA,NA,CATSRDLARGSNTEAFF,TGTGCCACCAGCAGAGATCTCGCCCGGGGATCTAACACTGAAGCTTTCTTT
TRBJ1-1,TRBV7-2,many,NA,CASSSLGARNTEAFF,TGTGCCAGCAGCTCCCTCGGGGCCCGAAACACTGAAGCTTTCTTT
TRBJ1-2,TRBV30,many,NA,CAWSLGWADLSSYTF,TGTGCCTGGAGTCTAGGATGGGCTGACCTGTCTAGCTACACCTTC
TRBJ1-1,TRBV6-5,many,NA,CASSFGGWGMNTEAFF,TGTGCCAGCAGTTTCGGGGGATGGGGAATGAACACTGAAGCTTTCTTT
TRBJ1-2,TRBV20-1,many,NA,CSASPPAEFSYGYTF,TGCAGTGCTTCACCCCCGGCCGAATTTTCTTATGGCTACACCTTC
TRBJ2-5,TRBV20-1,many,NA,CSARDGTGQETQYF,TGCAGTGCTAGAGATGGGACGGGGCAAGAGACCCAGTACTTC
TRBJ2-3,TRBV5-1,NA,NA,CASSLGPPTDTQYF,TGCGCCAGCAGCTTGGGACCCCCCACAGATACGCAGTATTTT
TRBJ1-5,TRBV5-1,NA,NA,CASSSGPGQPQHF,TGCGCCAGCAGTTCGGGCCCGGGGCAGCCCCAGCATTTT
TRBJ2-1,TRBV6-2/TRBV6-3,few,NA,CASSYSGSIGRLLVTAYNEQFF,TGTGCCAGCAGTTACTCTGGAAGTATCGGACGACTCTTGGTGACAGCCTACAATGAGCAGTTCTTC
TRBJ2-1,TRBV24-1,many,NA,CATSRRGGTNNEQFF,TGTGCCACCAGCCGGCGGGGCGGGACCAACAATGAGCAGTTCTTC
TRBJ1-5,TRBV30,many,NA,CAWSVTESQPQHF,TGTGCCTGGAGTGTAACAGAGTCTCAGCCCCAGCATTTT
TRBJ2-5,TRBV29-1,many,NA,CSVTGLMETQYF,TGCAGCGTAACAGGGCTGATGGAGACCCAGTACTTC
TRBJ2-7,TRBV12-3/TRBV12-4,many,NA,CASSSRGEQYF,TGTGCCAGCAGTTCCCGCGGCGAGCAGTACTTC
TRBJ1-2,TRBV18,NA,NA,CASSPDAGPYGYTF,TGTGCCAGCTCACCCGACGCCGGCCCGTATGGCTACACCTTC
TRBJ1-1,TRBV10-3,few,NA,CAIRDGGAPNTEAFF,TGTGCCATCAGGGACGGGGGGGCCCCGAACACTGAAGCTTTCTTT
TRBJ2-1,TRBV27,many,NA,CASSAPQPHEQFF,TGTGCCAGCAGTGCCCCCCAGCCTCATGAGCAGTTCTTC
TRBJ1-1,TRBV27,many,NA,CASTPPGSPKEAFF,TGTGCCAGCACCCCCCCCGGGAGCCCTAAGGAGGCTTTCTTT
TRBJ2-7,TRBV25-1,many,TRBD2,CASSESSGEYEQYF,TGTGCCAGCAGTGAATCCAGCGGGGAGTACGAGCAGTACTTC
TRBJ1-5,TRBV7-2,few,NA,CASGPDWQPQHF,TGTGCCAGCGGCCCCGATTGGCAGCCCCAGCATTTT
TRBJ1-5,TRBV29-1,few,NA,CSVAPPDQPQHF,TGCAGCGTTGCCCCCCCGGATCAGCCCCAGCATTTT